Shown below are 27 T cell receptor beta chains from a single sample sequenced in a study of identical twins' blood T cells. Using its own MiXCR run on the 5' RACE reads, TCRdb lists one record per CDR3 protein. Of fewer than 450,000 distinct CDR3 sequences in the sample, roughly 27% are singletons; the top ten hold approximately 6.6%. Sequencing input: PBMCs. The source of these receptors is a woman between 18 and 50 years old in good health.

The gene calls are TRBV20-1 and TRBJ1-1; D remains unclear. CDR1 DFQATT and CDR2 SNEGSKA come from the germline V gene (reference sequence). CDR3 length equals 15 residues. Trimming removed 0 bases at V and 1 base at J, with 12 bases between. CDR3: CSARDRSRPNTEAFF. The CDR3 DNA reads TGCAGTGCTAGAGATCGGAGCAGGCCGAACACTGAAGCTTTCTTT.

The V call is TRBV30, the J call TRBJ1-1; D gene ambiguous. The CDR3 is made up of 16 amino acids. Trimming stripped 0 bases from V and 1 base from J, with 15 bases between. Germline CDR1 is GTSNPN and CDR2 is SVGIG (reference sequence). The CDR3 sequence: CAWSVLLRRRNTEAFF. CDR3 nucleotides: TGTGCCTGGAGTGTATTGCTGCGGAGAAGGAACACTGAAGCTTTCTTT.

CDR3 DNA: TGTGCCAGCCTGGGTGGGGGACTTACCTCAGATACGCAGTATTTT. The encoded protein is CASLGGGLTSDTQYF. The gene calls are TRBV21-1 and TRBJ2-3; the table gives TRBD2 as D, unverified against the DNA. TRBV21-1 is termed a pseudogene. The CDR3 runs 15 residues.

The gene calls are TRBV6-5 and TRBJ2-7; 9 nucleotides align to TRBD1. Per germline, CDR1 MNHEY and CDR2 SVGAGI. V lost 5 bases and J lost 3; bases outside the gene matches: 5. CDR3 length equals 14 residues. The CDR3 reads CASSRSGQGYEQYF. CDR3 nucleotide sequence: TGTGCCAGCAGTCGCTCGGGACAGGGCTACGAGCAGTACTTC.

This clonotype was detected only a few times. The V call is TRBV14, the J call TRBJ1-3; D call uncertain. Deletions cut 1 base from V and 0 bases from J, with 7 bases between. CDR3 size: 15 residues. Germline lookup yields CDR1 SGHDN and CDR2 FVKESK. CDR3: CASSQVRSSGNTIYF. In DNA form, the CDR3 reads TGTGCCAGCAGCCAAGTGAGGAGCTCTGGAAACACCATATATTTT.

This clonotype was counted between two and nine times. The CDR3 DNA reads as TGTGCCAGCAGTCCCTACAGGGGCCGGAATCAGCCCCAGCATTTT. Its protein is CASSPYRGRNQPQHF. This chain uses TRBV7-6 with TRBJ1-5; 7 bases agree with TRBD1. The CDR3 covers 15 residues. Looked up from germline, CDR1 is SGHVS and CDR2 is FNYEAQ. The V and J ends lost 6 bases and 4 bases, in that order; junction bases with no gene match: 9.

V and J are TRBV9 and TRBJ2-7; D not resolved. The CDR3 contains 14 residues. CDR1 SGDLS and CDR2 YYNGEE come from the germline V gene. V lost 4 bases to trimming and J lost 6 bases, with 17 bases between them. Here the CDR3 reads CASSPDSMESEQYF. The CDR3 region has the DNA TGTGCCAGCAGCCCAGATAGCATGGAGTCCGAGCAGTACTTC.

The chain carries TRBV6-5 and TRBJ1-6; D call uncertain. Deletions cut 0 bases from V and 1 base from J, with 4 bases between. The CDR3 covers 15 residues. Germline V lookup: CDR1 MNHEY, CDR2 SVGAGI. The CDR3 sequence: CASSYSKSYNSPLHF. The CDR3 region has the DNA TGTGCCAGCAGTTACTCGAAGTCCTATAATTCACCCCTCCACTTT.

This clonotype was counted many times. The J gene is TRBJ2-1, the V gene TRBV6-2 or TRBV6-3, with 8 bases lining up with TRBD1. The CDR3 has 14 amino acids. Unmatched junction bases numbered 12, after V lost 8 bases and J lost 9 bases. The V gene's germline CDR1 is MNHEY and CDR2 SVGEGT. The CDR3 here is CASQKGQEFGEQFF. In DNA, the CDR3 is TGTGCCAGCCAAAAGGGACAGGAGTTCGGTGAGCAGTTCTTC.

The chain carries TRBV10-3 and TRBJ2-6; no clear D. CDR1 ENHRY and CDR2 SYGVKD come from the germline V gene. V lost 11 bases, J lost 0 bases, and 11 bases lay in between. CDR3 length: 14 residues. In DNA, the CDR3 is TGTGCCGCCTCTGGGGTCTCTGGGGCCAACGTCCTGACTTTC. Translation: CAASGVSGANVLTF.

This chain uses TRBV20-1 with TRBJ1-6; D ambiguous. The CDR3 runs 15 residues. The ends were cut back, 5 bases at V and 0 bases at J, with 11 bases in the middle. Germline-derived CDR1 and CDR2 are DFQATT and SNEGSKA (reference sequence). CDR3 sequence: CSAQNPSSYNSPLHF. CDR3 bases: TGCAGTGCTCAGAACCCGAGCTCCTATAATTCACCCCTCCACTTT.

This clonotype was seen a few times. The V and J genes are TRBV5-1 and TRBJ1-5, with unresolved D. Trimming removed 0 bases from V and 0 bases from J, with 7 bases in between. The CDR3 has 15 residues. CDR1 is SGHRS and CDR2 is YFSETQ in the germline V gene. CDR3 region: CASSLDVGSNQPQHF. The CDR3, as DNA: TGCGCCAGCAGCTTGGATGTCGGTAGCAATCAGCCCCAGCATTTT.

This clonotype was detected a few times. The chain carries TRBV12-3 or TRBV12-4 and TRBJ1-3; 10 bases match TRBD1. V lost 5 bases to trimming and J lost 4 bases; unmatched junction nucleotides: 2. CDR3 length equals 14 residues. CDR3 DNA: TGTGCCAGCAGTCGGGACAGGGGAGGAAACACCATATATTTT. The encoded protein is CASSRDRGGNTIYF.

V gene TRBV20-1 combines with J gene TRBJ2-3; possibly TRBD1 for D (7 bases). CDR3 length equals 14 residues. The germline CDR1 and CDR2 sequences are DFQATT and SNEGSKA (reference sequence). The V end was cut by 4 bases, the J end by 5 bases, with 16 bases between. This CDR3 reads CSATRGAGGDTQYF. For the CDR3, the DNA is TGCAGTGCTACCAGGGGGGCAGGAGGAGATACGCAGTATTTT.

The J gene is TRBJ1-1, the V gene TRBV20-1; D might be TRBD1 (6 bases). The V end was cut by 5 bases, the J end by 1 base, with 14 bases between. The CDR3 extends over 14 amino acids. Per germline, CDR1 DFQATT and CDR2 SNEGSKA (reference sequence). The CDR3 coding sequence is TGCAGTGCTGATCCGGGACAAGAGAACACTGAAGCTTTCTTT. This gives the protein CSADPGQENTEAFF.

Only a few counts were recorded for this clonotype. The chain recombines TRBV6-5 with TRBJ1-1; D unresolved. CDR3 length: 11 residues. With 0 bases removed from V and 11 bases from J, the gap between germline ends came to 7 bases. The germline V gene encodes CDR1 MNHEY and CDR2 SVGAGI. This CDR3 reads CASSYSGIAFF. The CDR3 coding sequence is TGTGCCAGCAGTTACTCAGGGATCGCTTTCTTT.

The chain combines TRBV9 with TRBJ2-1; 7 bases line up with TRBD1. CDR1 and CDR2 (germline): SGDLS, YYNGEE. The CDR3 length is 19 residues. V shed 0 bases, J shed 0 bases, and the junction held 12 bases outside the gene matches. The chain's CDR3 is CASSVANPGTVSSYNEQFF. The CDR3 coding sequence is TGTGCCAGCAGCGTAGCGAACCCCGGGACAGTGAGCTCCTACAATGAGCAGTTCTTC.

A note on this clonotype: One end of the junction is discordant with germline, which a read error may explain. V is TRBV9 and J is TRBJ2-7, with 9 bases that match TRBD1. Germline values: CDR1 SGDLS, CDR2 YYNGEE. The CDR3 sequence is 16 residues long. The CDR3 bases are TGTGCCAGCAGCGTAGGGTCGGGACAGGGTTACTACGAGCGGTACTTC. This translates into CASSVGSGQGYYERYF.

V usage is TRBV4-2 and J usage is TRBJ1-3, with no clear D. The CDR3 has 16 amino acids. Trimming took off 5 bases at V and 1 base at J, with 15 bases between the two ends. Germline CDR1 is LGHNA and CDR2 is YNFKEQ. CDR3 amino acids: CASSFRTLTSGNTIYF. CDR3 sequence (DNA): TGTGCCAGCAGCTTTAGGACCCTAACATCTGGAAACACCATATATTTT.

The chain is built from TRBV5-6 and TRBJ2-7; the match to TRBD2 covers 7 bases. The length of the CDR3 is 14 residues. Germline lookup yields CDR1 SGHDT and CDR2 YYEEEE. The V gene end was trimmed by 0 bases and the J gene end by 6 bases; junction bases not matched to a gene: 6. This CDR3 reads CASSLGSGYGEQYF. The CDR3 nucleotides are TGTGCCAGCAGCTTGGGTAGCGGGTACGGCGAGCAGTACTTC.

V usage is TRBV29-1 and J usage is TRBJ2-3; TRBD1 might be the D (5 bases). This CDR3 is built from 13 residues. CDR1 is SQVTM and CDR2 is ANQGSEA in the germline V gene. V was cut by 5 bases and J by 2 bases, with 11 bases left in between. The chain's CDR3 is CSVRQTSTDTQYF. The CDR3 DNA follows: TGCAGCGTTCGACAGACTTCCACAGATACGCAGTATTTT.

The chain recombines TRBV29-1 with TRBJ1-2; D call uncertain. CDR3 length: 12 residues. The germline V gene has CDR1 SQVTM and CDR2 ANQGSEA. V was cut by 1 base and J by 4 bases, with 7 bases left in between. CDR3 DNA: TGCAGCGTTGAAGGCCAGAGCTATGGCTACACCTTC. It translates to CSVEGQSYGYTF.

The chain carries TRBV20-1 and TRBJ2-7; 8 bases agree with TRBD1. The CDR3 totals 15 residues. Trimming at V came to 5 bases and at J to 2 bases, leaving 11 bases not matched to a gene. The germline CDR1 and CDR2 sequences are DFQATT and SNEGSKA (reference sequence). CDR3 in DNA: TGCAGTGCTTCACTCTCAGGGGGCGCAACCTACGAGCAGTACTTC. It encodes CSASLSGGATYEQYF.

The chain joins TRBV20-1 to TRBJ2-3, with 10 nucleotides matching TRBD1. Germline loops: CDR1 DFQATT, CDR2 SNEGSKA (reference sequence). V lost 0 bases, J lost 4 bases, and 4 bases stayed unmatched. The CDR3 covers 15 residues. The CDR3 nucleotides are TGCAGTGCTAGAGATAGGGGACAGGGGTCAGATACGCAGTATTTT. The encoded protein is CSARDRGQGSDTQYF.

V is TRBV3-1 and J is TRBJ1-6; 8 positions match TRBD1. Germline CDR1 and CDR2: LGHDT and YNNKEL (reference sequence). This CDR3 has 14 amino acids. The junction had 7 bases not matched to a gene; V was cut back by 5 bases and J by 10 bases. CDR3 region: CASSYPGGRSPLHF. CDR3 DNA sequence: TGTGCCAGCAGCTACCCAGGGGGCCGATCACCCCTCCACTTT.

The rearrangement uses TRBV7-9 and TRBJ1-2; D is uncertain. The CDR3 runs to 15 residues. Germline CDR1 and CDR2: SEHNR and FQNEAQ (reference sequence). Trimming removed 10 bases at V and 1 base at J, with 19 bases between. The CDR3 bases are TGTGCCATCTACGACCCTGTCGCCCTTAACTATGGCTACACCTTC. Its translation is CAIYDPVALNYGYTF.

Details on this clonotype: The junction shows a germline mismatch at one end, possibly a read error. The rearrangement joins TRBV18 to TRBJ2-2; D is possibly TRBD1 (5 bases). Germline V lookup: CDR1 KGHSH, CDR2 LQKENI. The CDR3 length is 15 residues. This chain's CDR3 is CASSQGLLVAGELFF. Written as DNA, the CDR3 is TGCGCCAGCTCGCAGGGTCTCCTAGTGGCCGGGGAGCTGTTTTTT.